Included here is one T cell receptor beta chain sequence, with context. The sample originates from a study of technical replicates of blood from four donors. Sequenced by immunoSEQ multiplex PCR; TCRdb stores in-frame clones only, minus some. Of more than 65,000 clones in the sample, roughly 94% are singletons; the top ten hold less than 0.25%. This CDR3 has 13 amino acids. Germline V gives CDR1 SEHNR, CDR2 FQNEAQ (reference sequence). Trimming took 3 bases from V and 3 from J, leaving 9 bases between them. This TCR was recovered from a human donor in good health. Sequencing was performed on T cells isolated from PBMCs. The chain recombines TRBV7-9 with TRBJ2-7; no reliable D call. For the CDR3, the DNA is TGTGCCAGCAGCTTCGAACATGTCTACGAGCAGTACTTC. Translated, it gives CASSFEHVYEQYF.